A single T cell receptor (beta chain) is shown here with its context. The specificity of this receptor is unknown. Base qualities are not at hand, and no much larger clone is one base apart. The cohort was made up of about 670 healthy bone marrow donors. At the time of sampling, every cohort member was nominally healthy, though immune exposures that went unrecorded were likely present. The donor tested CMV seropositive, placing the donor among the 290 or so seropositive members of the cohort. A peripheral blood sample was provided by each donor, and peripheral blood mononuclear cells were used for TCR beta sequencing. The Qiagen DNeasy Blood Extraction Kit was used to extract genomic DNA from the blood cell samples. V loses 2 bases of germline sequence and J loses 0 bases, and the interval between the two ends is 12 bases. The CDR3, cysteine through phenylalanine, is 16 amino acids long. The entry retains the CDR3 DNA only, 48 bases that are in frame from base 1. According to the germline V gene, CDR1 reads SGHAT and CDR2 reads FQNNGV.

This sample is part of a study of cytomegalovirus exposure and HLA in healthy donors (dated by TCRdb to about 2017). Regarding the study in general: An earlier analysis of 587 of the donors reported approximately 280 Gb of sequence data and 100 million to 120 million unique TCR beta sequences obtained from about 200 million T cells. An early release covering around 630 HLA-typed donors comprised about 300 gigabases of sequencing data and tens of millions of unique TCR sequences. The genetic ancestry cluster associated with self-reported Caucasian donors included over 80% of the roughly 400 genotyped donors. The aim of the study was to test whether cataloging public T cell receptors could identify signatures of past pathogen exposure. The study profiled the T cell repertoires of 500 to 800 subjects by immunosequencing and related them to cytomegalovirus serostatus. Along with the approximately 650-subject first cohort, a separate validation cohort of over a hundred different subjects was used. To predict cytomegalovirus infection status, the study combined high-throughput TCR immunosequencing, statistical association of individual TCRs with disease status, and machine learning. A later analysis re-examined previously published TCR beta repertoires from about 670 donors and added high-resolution HLA genotyping to investigate patterns of TCR occurrence. The later analysis used no new phenotypic data to find candidate immune exposures, relying instead on TCR beta sequences and their occurrence across donors. An earlier analysis of about 620 of the donors applied high-throughput TCR beta sequencing to assess whether each TCR beta V gene segment acted as functional or pseudogenic. Donor age, sex, ethnicity and CMV serostatus were collected together with the repertoire data. A later genetic analysis took genome-wide SNP genotypes for about three fifths of the roughly 700 donors and used that subset as a discovery cohort. Every repertoire in the discovery cohort had been generated on one and the same sequencing platform. HLA typing included class I and class II loci at four-digit resolution. The number of donors typed differed by locus, with 629-630 for A, B, C, DRB1 and DQB1, 522 for DQA1, 600 to 610 for DPA1, and 400 to 490 for DPB1. Four to six DR-DQ haplotypes were handled as single units for association and clustering, since linkage in the cohort was strong. Among 300 to 500 genotyped donors of the cohort, an average of approximately 220,000 unique TCR beta nucleotide sequences was sequenced per donor, of which roughly 18% were non-productive.

Findings and caveats that apply to the study as a whole: A later genetic analysis reported fewer N-insertions in productive TCRs among donors in an Asian-associated ancestry cluster than the roughly 700-donor mean. Assigning TCR associations to individual alleles was difficult when HLA alleles, especially DR and DQ, strongly co-occurred. In an earlier analysis of 587 of the donors, most TCR beta V segments were observed in productive rearrangements about 87% or about 30% of the time, broadly matching IMGT annotations. A few of the identified cytomegalovirus-associated TCR beta chains were confirmed in vitro to be specific for cytomegalovirus antigens. In a later analysis, HLA-associated TCR beta chains showed more clonal expansion and lower generation probabilities than non-associated chains that were equally common. A further reported finding was that TCR beta sequences accurately predicted the HLA-A and HLA-B alleles for most subjects in the first cohort. Because some donors lacked HLA typing at each locus, the association tests relied only on the typed subset. According to a later analysis, parvovirus B19, influenza, CMV and Epstein-Barr virus appeared linked to several top co-occurrence clusters. Cytomegalovirus status was reported to be diagnosed by the classifier with high specificity and sensitivity in both the original and validation cohorts. The study listed approximately 160 TCR beta chains as associated with cytomegalovirus. Because counts were too low, more than 15 rarely observed V segments, including chromosome 9 orphons, were left out of the earlier analysis of several hundred of the donors. The sequencing pipeline was judged likely to have produced a cluster of highly shared sequence variants as a technical artifact. It was suggested by the authors that the approach could potentially be generalized to other disease states and immunological phenotypes. Correlated functional status among segregating V segments might reflect linkage disequilibrium, but an unknown experimental factor could not be ruled out. Some IMGT-functional V segments, including TRBV6-2 and TRBV6-3, could not be distinguished by the 87-base-pair reads and were therefore excluded. In this cohort, only TCR beta chains were sequenced, and detectable features were limited by the absence of alpha or paired-chain data. In a later analysis, most CMV-associated TCR beta chains were found to appear HLA-restricted, with HLA associations seemingly driven largely by CMV exposure. Across donors, most TCR sequences were observed very rarely, whereas some public TCRs were present in many individuals. CMV serostatus was the only immune exposure information available for the cohort. According to a later analysis, TCR association rates differed among HLA loci, with DRB1 alleles showing the most associated TCRs and HLA-C alleles showing the fewest. Presence/absence analyses assumed roughly uniform sequencing depth across donors, an assumption that may not hold. At a false discovery rate of 0.05, a later analysis linked some 17,000 TCR beta sequences to specific HLA alleles. V-gene and J-gene trimming of TCR beta chains was associated with a missense DCLRE1C variant in a later genetic analysis, and the association was replicated in an independent cohort.

Receptor amplification or capture employed the immunoSEQ multiplex PCR assay. For the multiplex PCR, a mixture combining 60 forward primers for TCR Vbeta segments and 13 reverse primers for TCR Jbeta segments was used. The CDR3 region of rearranged TCR beta genes was amplified from genomic DNA by a multiplex PCR assay. The Illumina HiSeq System was used to sequence the amplified TCR beta libraries as 87-base-pair reads. The original methods were these. Across the roughly 700 repertoires, a later analysis counted tens of millions of unique TCR beta chains, roughly 11 million of which were shared by at least two donors. Raw reads were error-corrected and collapsed into unique sequences with a nearest-neighbor algorithm that merged closely related sequences to remove PCR and sequencing errors. Alignment of CDR3 sequences to IMGT reference sequences was used to assign V, D and J gene segments. Each retained sequence needed at least a six-nucleotide match to both a V gene segment and a J gene segment. A rearrangement counted as productive if the CDR3 had no stop codons and remained in frame with V and J, and every other rearrangement counted as non-productive. CDR3 was defined by IMGT convention, running from the second conserved V-encoded cysteine to the conserved J-encoded phenylalanine. In an earlier analysis of more than 550 of the donors, sequences lacking an unambiguous match to a single V gene segment were excluded. An earlier analysis of a few hundred of the donors classified V segments as functional when productive rearrangements were above 56.7% and as segregating when the standard deviation between donors was above 5%. A statistical classification framework was developed to diagnose cytomegalovirus status using the catalog of TCR beta chain sequences. In a later analysis, TCR nucleotide sequences were compared against IMGT/GENE-DB human TR gene sequences so that V and J genes could be assigned. A later analysis assigned CDR3 sequences and most-parsimonious VDJ recombination scenarios with the TCRdist pipeline. A later analysis defined each TCR beta chain by its CDR3 amino acid sequence plus V-gene family, and excluded reads lacking a unique V-gene family. To address suspected cross-contamination and a sequencing artifact, a later analysis removed over 500 highly shared, low-generation-probability nucleotide sequences. In a later analysis, a clonal expansion index was calculated for each public chain from normalized within-repertoire ranks of inferred template counts. Generation probabilities in a later analysis came from a VDJ recombination model fitted to out-of-frame rearrangements, and those results were checked against IGoR. A later analysis scored TCR-TCR, TCR-HLA and TCR-CMV co-occurrence with hypergeometric tests, applying a repertoire-size bias correction to TCR pairs. A later analysis estimated false discovery rates by permuting HLA or CMV assignments 20 times. A later analysis grouped co-occurring TCRs with DBSCAN, adding TCRdist sequence similarity when clustering within HLA-allele-positive subsets. Repertoires with fewer than 30,000 or more than 120,000 public chains were left out of co-occurrence clustering, as were five repertoires with anomalous nucleotide sharing. Entries here come from immuneACCESS through TCRdb and include only in-frame sequences with V and J called. Some clones fail to appear in such tables; in the studies checked, an unresolved V gene covers under half of the shortfall, and the cause of the remainder is unknown. Clone size and the V and J calls come from that table; the DNA yielded D and trimming. Present in this sample are 110,000 to 150,000 clones, about 80% of which were seen just once. The top ten clones comprise roughly 1.3% of the sample.

Sequenced material: PBMCs. The V and J genes are TRBV11-2 and TRBJ2-3; the D gene identity is not certain. The clonotype was recovered from a male donor in good health and CMV-seropositive. DNA sequence: TGTGCCAGCAGCTTAAAGCTAGACCCTAGCACAGATACGCAGTATTTT. Its protein product is CASSLKLDPSTDTQYF.